One and the same sample provided the 16 T cell receptor beta chains below, sequenced in a study of T cells in pancreatic ductal adenocarcinoma. The selected patients with pancreatic ductal adenocarcinoma had surgery but no neoadjuvant therapy. Clones were read by immunoSEQ multiplex PCR, and TCRdb kept only the in-frame ones, dropping some. The data hold about 11,000 clones, with roughly 89% observed a single time. The sample was PBMCs. All receptors come from a human donor with pancreatic ductal adenocarcinoma.

V gene TRBV9 combines with J gene TRBJ1-6, with D maybe TRBD1 (5 bases). This CDR3 contains 14 residues. Germline V gene lookup returns CDR1 SGDLS and CDR2 YYNGEE. V gave up 4 bases and J gave up 10 bases, with 15 bases separating them. CDR3 bases: TGTGCCAGCAGCCCACGACGGGAGGGGTCACCCCTCCACTTT. Translated, it gives CASSPRREGSPLHF. Based on the CDR3 plus reference TRBV9 and TRBJ1-6, the full variable domain is DSGVTQTPKHLITATGQRVTLRCSPRSGDLSVYWYQQSLDQGLQFLIQYYNGEERAKGNILERFSAQQFPDLHSELNLSSLELGDSALYFCASSPRREGSPLHFGNGTRLTVT.

The chain carries TRBV11-2 and TRBJ2-7, with 8 bases lining up with TRBD1. This CDR3 comprises 14 residues. The germline V gene encodes CDR1 SGHAT and CDR2 FQNNGV. The junction had 6 bases not matched to a gene; V was cut back by 1 base and J by 7 bases. The CDR3 here is CASSLVQGAREQYF. As DNA, the CDR3 is TGTGCCAGCAGCTTAGTCCAGGGGGCAAGGGAGCAGTACTTC. Together with reference TRBV11-2 and TRBJ2-7, the CDR3 gives the full variable domain: EAGVAQSPRYKIIEKRQSVAFWCNPISGHATLYWYQQILGQGPKLLIQFQNNGVVDDSQLPKDRFSAERLKGVDSTLKIQPAKLEDSAVYLCASSLVQGAREQYFGPGTRLTVT.

The chain has TRBV7-6 and TRBJ2-2; 14 bases map to TRBD2. CDR3 length equals 17 residues. V was clipped by 5 bases and J by 9 bases; unmatched bases: 11. Germline lookup yields CDR1 SGHVS and CDR2 FNYEAQ. CDR3 in DNA: TGTGCCAGCAGCACAAAAACGGGACTAGCGGGAGCGTGGGAGCTGTTTTTT. This gives the protein CASSTKTGLAGAWELFF.

The V gene is TRBV11-3, the J gene TRBJ2-2, with 7 nucleotides matching TRBD1. Germline V lookup: CDR1 SGHNT, CDR2 YENEEA. V lost 3 bases, J lost 3 bases, and 4 bases stayed unmatched. The CDR3 loop spans 15 amino acids. CDR3 sequence reads: CASSFTGTDTGELFF. In nucleotides, the CDR3 is TGTGCCAGCAGCTTTACGGGGACAGACACCGGGGAGCTGTTTTTT.

This rearrangement joins TRBV18 to TRBJ2-2; TRBD1 is a possible D gene (5 bases). This CDR3 region has 13 residues. Germline-derived CDR1 and CDR2 are KGHSH and LQKENI. With 9 bases removed from V and 1 base from J, the gap between germline ends came to 9 bases. The CDR3 DNA is TGTGCCAGTGATACAGGGAACACCGGGGAGCTGTTTTTT. As protein: CASDTGNTGELFF.

The chain couples TRBV2 to TRBJ2-7; no clear D gene. CDR1 SNHLY and CDR2 FYNNEI come from the germline V gene. V lost 5 bases, J lost 2 bases, and 7 bases lay in between. This CDR3 has 12 amino acids. Written as DNA, the CDR3 is TGTGCCAGCAGTCTCACAACCTACGAGCAGTACTTC. As protein: CASSLTTYEQYF.

The chain recombines TRBV4-1 with TRBJ1-6; TRBD1 might be the D (5 bases). Trimming left V 6 bases short and J 12 bases short, with 15 bases between. Germline V CDR1 and CDR2: MGHRA, YSYEKL. The CDR3 sequence is 13 residues long. CDR3 loop: CASRKGIEEPLHF. The CDR3 coding sequence is TGCGCCAGCAGGAAGGGGATTGAGGAACCCCTCCACTTT.

This chain joins TRBV11-2 and TRBJ2-1; 9 bases line up with TRBD1. The CDR3 extends over 16 amino acids. V shed 5 bases and J 6 bases; nucleotides not matched to a gene: 11. Per germline, CDR1 SGHAT and CDR2 FQNNGV. The CDR3 loop is CASSPGQGRISNEQFF. The CDR3 DNA sequence: TGTGCCAGCAGCCCCGGACAGGGGAGGATTAGCAATGAGCAGTTCTTC.

V and J are TRBV29-1 and TRBJ1-2, with D maybe TRBD1 (5 bases). The CDR3 loop spans 11 amino acids. The germline gives CDR1 SQVTM, CDR2 ANQGSEA. V lost 6 bases to trimming and J lost 6 bases, with 11 bases between them. CDR3 in amino acids: CSVAGTDGYTF. CDR3 DNA sequence: TGCAGCGTCGCCGGGACGGATGGCTACACCTTC.

The chain employs TRBV18 and TRBJ1-3, with D uncertain. Per germline, CDR1 KGHSH and CDR2 LQKENI. The CDR3 sequence is 13 residues long. V was shortened by 4 bases and J by 6 bases, with 10 bases between the two germline ends. CDR3 sequence reads: CASSRTETNTIYF. The CDR3 DNA sequence: TGTGCCAGCTCACGAACAGAGACAAACACCATATATTTT.

The V and J genes are TRBV6-5 and TRBJ1-2; D is ambiguous. Trimming pared 4 bases from V and 4 bases from J, leaving 10 bases between. Germline-derived CDR1 and CDR2 are MNHEY and SVGAGI. This CDR3 is 13 amino acids long. The CDR3 DNA is TGTGCCAGCAGTTTAACAGAAACCTATGGCTACACCTTC. Amino acids: CASSLTETYGYTF.

The sample holds one count of this clone. The chain links TRBV6-4 to TRBJ2-3, with 7 positions matching TRBD1. Germline values: CDR1 MRHNA, CDR2 SNTAGT. The V and J ends lost 8 bases and 2 bases, in that order; junction bases with no gene match: 7. The CDR3 runs to 14 residues. The CDR3 loop is CASEKGQITDTQYF. In DNA form, the CDR3 reads TGTGCCAGCGAGAAGGGACAGATCACAGATACGCAGTATTTT.

The V gene is TRBV29-1, the J gene TRBJ1-2, with unresolved D. The germline V and J ends were trimmed by 8 bases and 5 bases, with 21 bases remaining between them. Germline assignment: CDR1 SQVTM and CDR2 ANQGSEA. The CDR3 has 14 residues. The CDR3 region has the DNA TGCAGCACCGGTGGGTGGGATCTTCCTTATGGCTACACCTTC. Protein product: CSTGGWDLPYGYTF.

On this clone: The sample has other DNA sequences that encode this CDR3 too. CDR3 nucleotide sequence: TGTGCCAGCAGTTACTCGCCTACCTACGAGCAGTACTTC. Translated, it gives CASSYSPTYEQYF. This chain uses TRBV6-5 with TRBJ2-7; D remains ambiguous. CDR1 is MNHEY, CDR2 SVGAGI, per germline. The V end was cut by 0 bases, the J end by 2 bases, with 5 bases between. The CDR3 runs 13 residues.

The V and J genes are TRBV6-5 and TRBJ1-2; D gene unclear. Per the germline V gene, CDR1 is MNHEY and CDR2 is SVGAGI. The germline V and J ends were trimmed by 0 bases and 8 bases, with 7 bases remaining between them. CDR3 size: 12 residues. The DNA of the CDR3 is TGTGCCAGCAGTTACTCGAAAAGCGGCTACACCTTC. Translating it yields CASSYSKSGYTF.

The gene calls are TRBV7-9 and TRBJ2-5; D ambiguous. Trimming left V 1 base short and J 2 bases short, with 11 bases between. Looked up from germline, CDR1 is SEHNR and CDR2 is FQNEAQ (reference sequence). This CDR3 comprises 15 residues. The CDR3 DNA follows: TGTGCCAGCAGCTTAGGGGTGGTACAGCAAGAGACCCAGTACTTC. Protein: CASSLGVVQQETQYF.